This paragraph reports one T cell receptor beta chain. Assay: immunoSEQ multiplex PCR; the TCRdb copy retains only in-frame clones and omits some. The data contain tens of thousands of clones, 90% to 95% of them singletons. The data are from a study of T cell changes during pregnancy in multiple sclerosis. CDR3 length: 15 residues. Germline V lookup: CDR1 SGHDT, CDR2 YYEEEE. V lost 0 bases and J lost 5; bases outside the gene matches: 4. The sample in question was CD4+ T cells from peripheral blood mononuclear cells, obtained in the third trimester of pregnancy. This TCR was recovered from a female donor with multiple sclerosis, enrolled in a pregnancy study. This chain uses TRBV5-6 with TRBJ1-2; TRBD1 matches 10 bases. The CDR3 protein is CASSLGQGAGYGYTF. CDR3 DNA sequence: TGTGCCAGCAGCTTGGGACAGGGGGCTGGGTATGGCTACACCTTC. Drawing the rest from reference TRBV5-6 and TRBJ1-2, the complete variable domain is DAGVTQSPTHLIKTRGQQVTLRCSPKSGHDTVSWYQQALGQGPQFIFQYYEEEERQRGNFPDRFSGHQFPNYSSELNVNALLLGDSALYLCASSLGQGAGYGYTFGSGTRLTVV.